Listed below are T cell receptor beta chains from one sample, sequenced in a study of identical twins. Each CDR3 protein gets one entry after TCRdb re-called the 5' RACE reads with MiXCR. The profile shows around 340,000 distinct CDR3 sequences, approximately 9.1% of them singletons. The material sequenced was naive T cells sorted from blood. These receptors were taken from a woman aged 45 to 65 in good health. CDR3s include the opening cysteine and the closing phenylalanine or tryptophan.

v_call	j_call	cdr3_aa
TRBV12-3/TRBV12-4	TRBJ1-5	CASSQQGSNQPQHF
TRBV20-1	TRBJ2-5	CSARSRETQYF
TRBV5-5	TRBJ2-1	CASSLDGTGAYNEQFF
TRBV15	TRBJ1-5	CATRNSNQPQHF
TRBV20-1	TRBJ1-1	CSARDPTAMNTEAFF
TRBV5-1	TRBJ2-3	CASSLQEADTQYF
TRBV5-1	TRBJ2-1	CASSPPGQGFNEQFF
TRBV5-6	TRBJ1-6	CASSPGRNNSPLHF
TRBV5-6	TRBJ1-2	CASRPTGMRGYTF
TRBV20-1	TRBJ1-1	CSAKGRNTEAFF
TRBV7-6	TRBJ2-2	CASSLGTSVVTGELFF
TRBV12-3/TRBV12-4	TRBJ2-7	CASSPRPLREIPEQYF
TRBV5-1	TRBJ2-2	CASSLTNTGELFF
TRBV7-7	TRBJ2-3	CASSLEPWDTQYF
TRBV5-1	TRBJ1-1	CASSLGYGTEAFF
TRBV20-1	TRBJ2-4	CSARQGGGGPNF
TRBV12-3/TRBV12-4	TRBJ1-1	CASSLPKEAFF
TRBV29-1	TRBJ2-1	CSAHGTGSSNEQFF
TRBV7-9	TRBJ1-1	CASSSGSSEAFF
TRBV20-1	TRBJ2-1	CSAEASGRAYNEQFF
TRBV27	TRBJ1-1	CASMGGTAEAFF
TRBV12-3/TRBV12-4	TRBJ1-2	CASSYRQAPDYGYTF
TRBV5-1	TRBJ2-5	CASSLPTAKIETQYF
TRBV6-5	TRBJ2-6	CASSYFQGSGANVLTF
TRBV6-5	TRBJ2-5	CASSYSTAGGSGGETQYF
TRBV7-3	TRBJ2-1	CASSTESGRANEQFF
TRBV7-3	TRBJ2-1	CASSPRGLAKGDSYNEQFF